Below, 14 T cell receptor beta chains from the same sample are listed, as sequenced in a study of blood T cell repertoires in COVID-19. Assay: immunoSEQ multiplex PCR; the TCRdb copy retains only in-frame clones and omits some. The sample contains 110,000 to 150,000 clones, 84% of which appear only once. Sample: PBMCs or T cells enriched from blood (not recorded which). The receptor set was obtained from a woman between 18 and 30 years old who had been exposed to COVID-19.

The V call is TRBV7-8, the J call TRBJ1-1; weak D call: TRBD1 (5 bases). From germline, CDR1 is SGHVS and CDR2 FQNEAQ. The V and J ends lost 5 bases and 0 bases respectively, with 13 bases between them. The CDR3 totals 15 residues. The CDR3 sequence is CASSLQGVMNTEAFF. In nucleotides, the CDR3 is TGTGCCAGCAGCCTCCAGGGTGTGATGAACACTGAAGCTTTCTTT.

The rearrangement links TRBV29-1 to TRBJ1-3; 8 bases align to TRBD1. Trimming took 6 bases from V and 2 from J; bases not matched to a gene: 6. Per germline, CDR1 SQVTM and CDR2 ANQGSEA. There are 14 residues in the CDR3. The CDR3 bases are TGCAGCGTGATGACAGGGGAGACTGGAAACACCATATATTTT. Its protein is CSVMTGETGNTIYF.

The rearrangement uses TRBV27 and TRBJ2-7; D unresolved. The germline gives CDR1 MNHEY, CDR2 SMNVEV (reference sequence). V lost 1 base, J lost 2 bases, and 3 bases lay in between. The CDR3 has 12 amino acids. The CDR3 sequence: CASSLFAYEQYF. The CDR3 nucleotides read TGTGCCAGCAGTTTATTCGCCTACGAGCAGTACTTC.

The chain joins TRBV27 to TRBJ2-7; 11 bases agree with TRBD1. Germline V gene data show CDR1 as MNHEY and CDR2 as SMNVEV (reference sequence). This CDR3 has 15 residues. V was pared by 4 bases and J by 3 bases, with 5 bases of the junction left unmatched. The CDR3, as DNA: TGTGCCAGCAGTTCCTCCGGGACAGGGGGCTACGAGCAGTACTTC. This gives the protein CASSSSGTGGYEQYF.

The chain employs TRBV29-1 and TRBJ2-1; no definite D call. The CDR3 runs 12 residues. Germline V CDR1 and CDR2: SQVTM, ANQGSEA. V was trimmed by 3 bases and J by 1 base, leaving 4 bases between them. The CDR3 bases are TGCAGCGTTGACAGTTCCTACAATGAGCAGTTCTTC. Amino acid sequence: CSVDSSYNEQFF.

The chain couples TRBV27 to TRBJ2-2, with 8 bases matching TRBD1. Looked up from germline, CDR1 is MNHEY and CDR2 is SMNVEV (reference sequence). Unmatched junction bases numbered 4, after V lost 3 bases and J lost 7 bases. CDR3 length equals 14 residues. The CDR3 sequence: CASSLRQGIGELFF. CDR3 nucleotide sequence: TGTGCCAGCAGTTTGAGACAGGGGATCGGGGAGCTGTTTTTT.

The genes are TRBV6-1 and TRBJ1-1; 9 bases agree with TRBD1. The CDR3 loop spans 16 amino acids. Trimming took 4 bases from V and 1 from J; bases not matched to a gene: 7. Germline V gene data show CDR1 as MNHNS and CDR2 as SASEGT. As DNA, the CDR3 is TGTGCCAGCAGTGTTTTCCAGGGACAGGGGAACACTGAAGCTTTCTTT. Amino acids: CASSVFQGQGNTEAFF.

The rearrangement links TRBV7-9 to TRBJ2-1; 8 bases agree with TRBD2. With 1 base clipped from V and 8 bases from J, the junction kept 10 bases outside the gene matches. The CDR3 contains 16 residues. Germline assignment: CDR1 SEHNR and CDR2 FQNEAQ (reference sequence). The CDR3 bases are TGTGCCAGCAGCTTAGGCCTAGCGGGCGCCGGGGATGAGCAGTTCTTC. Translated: CASSLGLAGAGDEQFF.

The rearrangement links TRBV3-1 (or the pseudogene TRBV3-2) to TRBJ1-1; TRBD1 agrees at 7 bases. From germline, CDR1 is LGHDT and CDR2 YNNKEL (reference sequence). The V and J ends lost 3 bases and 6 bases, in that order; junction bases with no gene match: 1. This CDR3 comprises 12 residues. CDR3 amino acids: CASSQQGAEAFF. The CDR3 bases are TGTGCCAGCAGCCAGCAGGGGGCTGAAGCTTTCTTT.

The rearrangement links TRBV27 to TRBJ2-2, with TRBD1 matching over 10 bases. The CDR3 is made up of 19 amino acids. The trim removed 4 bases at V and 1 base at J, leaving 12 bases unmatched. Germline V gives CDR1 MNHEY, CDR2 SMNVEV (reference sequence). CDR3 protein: CASSYMLAWDRGNTGELFF. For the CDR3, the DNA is TGTGCCAGCAGTTATATGCTGGCCTGGGACAGGGGGAACACCGGGGAGCTGTTTTTT.

The CDR3 reads CATSRVYQRDSPLHF. The CDR3 region has the DNA TGTGCCACCAGCAGAGTCTACCAGAGGGATTCACCCCTCCACTTT. V gene TRBV15 combines with J gene TRBJ1-6; D call uncertain. V shed 1 base and J shed 8 bases, with 12 bases lying between them. The CDR3 is made up of 15 amino acids. Germline loops: CDR1 LNHNV, CDR2 YYDKDF (reference sequence). The complete variable domain, with remaining parts taken from reference TRBV15 and TRBJ1-6, reads DAMVIQNPRYQVTQFGKPVTLSCSQTLNHNVMYWYQQKSSQAPKLLFHYYDKDFNNEADTPDNFQSRRPNTSFCFLDIRSPGLGDTAMYLCATSRVYQRDSPLHFGNGTRLTVT.

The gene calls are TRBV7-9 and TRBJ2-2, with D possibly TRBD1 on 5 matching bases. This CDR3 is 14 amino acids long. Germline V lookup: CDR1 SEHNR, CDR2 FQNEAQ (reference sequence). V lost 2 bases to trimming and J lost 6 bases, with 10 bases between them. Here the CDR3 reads CASSLMGQAGELFF. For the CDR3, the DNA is TGTGCCAGCAGCTTAATGGGGCAGGCCGGGGAGCTGTTTTTT.

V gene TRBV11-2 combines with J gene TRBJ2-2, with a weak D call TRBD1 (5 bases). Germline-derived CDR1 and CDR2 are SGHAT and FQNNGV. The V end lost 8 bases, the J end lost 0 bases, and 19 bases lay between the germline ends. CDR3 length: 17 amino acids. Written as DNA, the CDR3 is TGTGCCAGCGGGGTGAGCAGGGTGTTCGCGAACACCGGGGAGCTGTTTTTT. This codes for CASGVSRVFANTGELFF.

CDR3: CASSFGSSNYGYTF. The DNA of the CDR3 is TGTGCCAGCAGTTTCGGGAGCTCTAACTATGGCTACACCTTC. This chain links TRBV7-9 with TRBJ1-2, with D unresolved. Trimming stripped 6 bases from V and 0 bases from J, with 11 bases between. This CDR3 comprises 14 residues. Germline CDR1 and CDR2: SEHNR and FQNEAQ (reference sequence).